This T cell receptor (beta chain) was sequenced during a study of post-analysis software for immune sequencing data. Across the whole study: The patients showed relapsing-remitting, secondary progressive and progressive-relapsing multiple sclerosis courses. General study points: Under F measure analysis, samples from one preparation batch co-clustered strongly. A significant reduction in normalized Chao1 diversity was observed in multiple sclerosis patients versus controls.

As for this clonotype: Its antigen is unknown. A clone one base away is much larger, so this may be a read error.

TCR beta cDNA libraries had unique molecular identifiers. Input of roughly 0.9 to 11 million T cells yielded a few hundred thousand cDNA molecules. MiXCR, applied by TCRdb to the PCR reads, yields one record per CDR3 protein. The repertoire holds 650,000 to 850,000 distinct CDR3 sequences, around 42% seen once, with roughly 4.9% in the top ten. Sequencing input: blood. The sequence was collected from a girl aged 5-17 years with multiple sclerosis.

The CDR3 here is CSVEWVTGSPPAKNIQYF. Written as DNA, the CDR3 is TGCAGCGTTGAGTGGGTGACAGGGAGTCCTCCAGCCAAAAACATTCAGTACTTC. This chain joins TRBV29-1 and TRBJ2-4; 7 bases match TRBD1. CDR3 length: 18 residues. V gave up 3 bases and J gave up 0 bases; unmatched junction bases: 14. Per germline, CDR1 SQVTM and CDR2 ANQGSEA.